The 26 T cell receptor beta chains in this list originate from one sample, sequenced in a study of T cell repertoires in cytomegalovirus infection. MiXCR was run by TCRdb on the reads, yielding one entry per CDR3 protein. The sample has about 500,000 distinct CDR3 sequences, around 35% seen once. Antigen specificity for these receptors is unknown. The sample was cultured PBMCs, taken from culture after CMV antigen stimulation. The receptors were gathered from a human donor in good health (CMV status not recorded). Some clones in this sample may be carry-over from other donors' samples.

The chain links TRBV29-1 to TRBJ1-1; unclear D gene. Germline-derived CDR1 and CDR2 are SQVTM and ANQGSEA. The CDR3 has 13 residues. V was clipped by 5 bases and J by 1 base, with 11 bases between them. The CDR3 DNA sequence: TGCAGCGTTATGACCGGGCGGAACACTGAAGCTTTCTTT. This encodes CSVMTGRNTEAFF.

A few counts support this clonotype. V is TRBV14 and J is TRBJ2-1; D gene ambiguous. Trimming shortened V by 4 bases and J by 0 bases, and 13 bases separated the two germline ends. There are 16 residues in the CDR3. The V gene's germline CDR1 is SGHDN and CDR2 FVKESK. For the CDR3, the DNA is TGTGCCAGCAGCCCAAATTGGCCTTTCTCCTACAATGAGCAGTTCTTC. This codes for CASSPNWPFSYNEQFF.

The genes are TRBV27 and TRBJ2-3, with TRBD1 matching 8 bases. J gave up 2 bases and V 7 bases, and 2 bases lay outside the gene matches. The CDR3 is 13 residues long. CDR1 is MNHEY, CDR2 SMNVEV, per germline (reference sequence). DNA for the CDR3: TGTGCCAGCATGGACAGGGCCACAGATACGCAGTATTTT. Translating it yields CASMDRATDTQYF.

This clonotype was picked up a small number of times. V gene TRBV7-9 combines with J gene TRBJ1-1; TRBD1 is a possible D gene (6 bases). This CDR3 contains 15 residues. The V gene lost 6 bases and the J gene lost 1 base, with 15 bases spanning the gap. Germline CDR1 is SEHNR and CDR2 is FQNEAQ (reference sequence). CDR3 DNA: TGTGCCAGCAGTTTGCCGGGACATAAGAACACTGAAGCTTTCTTT. Translated: CASSLPGHKNTEAFF.

This clonotype was counted ten times or more. This chain links TRBV4-2 with TRBJ2-6; D not resolved. Germline V CDR1 and CDR2: LGHNA, YNFKEQ. The CDR3 sequence is 15 residues long. Trimming shortened V by 5 bases and J by 0 bases, and 8 bases separated the two germline ends. CDR3 loop: CASSSSGSGANVLTF. The CDR3 DNA sequence: TGTGCCAGCAGCTCCTCCGGCTCTGGGGCCAACGTCCTGACTTTC.

This clonotype was detected many times. The gene calls are TRBV7-2 and TRBJ2-6; tentative D call: TRBD1 (5 bases). There are 16 residues in the CDR3. Germline V gene data show CDR1 as SGHTA and CDR2 as FQGNSA. Trimming pared 5 bases from V and 0 bases from J, leaving 11 bases between. The CDR3 DNA sequence: TGTGCCAGCAGCCAGACAGAAATCTCTGGGGCCAACGTCCTGACTTTC. This translates into CASSQTEISGANVLTF.

The rearrangement uses TRBV20-1 and TRBJ2-3, with a weak D call TRBD1 (5 bases). This CDR3 has 15 amino acids. V lost 1 base, J lost 1 base, and 12 bases lay in between. Germline V lookup: CDR1 DFQATT, CDR2 SNEGSKA (reference sequence). This CDR3 is CSARVGPPGTDTQYF. The DNA for the CDR3 is TGCAGTGCTAGAGTGGGGCCTCCCGGCACAGATACGCAGTATTTT.

The chain combines TRBV12-3 or TRBV12-4 with TRBJ2-7; D remains ambiguous. V was clipped by 5 bases and J by 4 bases, with 12 bases between them. There are 13 residues in the CDR3. DNA for the CDR3: TGTGCCAGCAGTCGTCGTATGACTTACGAGCAGTACGTC. Protein product: CASSRRMTYEQYV.

The V gene is TRBV18, the J gene TRBJ2-5, with D uncertain. Trimming took off 3 bases at V and 1 base at J, with 9 bases between the two ends. The germline gives CDR1 KGHSH, CDR2 LQKENI. CDR3 length: 14 amino acids. Here the CDR3 reads CASSPLTAQETQYF. The CDR3 DNA is TGTGCCAGCTCACCTCTGACGGCCCAAGAGACCCAGTACTTC.

V and J are TRBV12-3 or TRBV12-4 and TRBJ1-4; TRBD1 is a possible D gene (6 bases). V was cut by 6 bases and J by 0 bases, with 14 bases left in between. The CDR3 contains 16 residues. CDR3 residues: CASRPGHYTTNEKLFF. CDR3 DNA sequence: TGTGCCAGCAGGCCGGGACATTACACAACTAATGAAAAACTGTTTTTT.

The chain uses TRBV12-5 and TRBJ1-1; D remains ambiguous. CDR1 and CDR2 from the germline V gene are LGHNT and FRNRAP. V was pared by 2 bases and J by 0 bases, with 4 bases between. The CDR3 covers 13 residues. Written as DNA, the CDR3 is TGTGCTAGTGGTTTGAATATGAACACTGAAGCTTTCTTT. This sequence encodes CASGLNMNTEAFF. The complete variable domain, with remaining parts taken from reference TRBV12-5 and TRBJ1-1, reads DARVTQTPRHKVTEMGQEVTMRCQPILGHNTVFWYRQTMMQGLELLAYFRNRAPLDDSGMPKDRFSAEMPDATLATLKIQPSEPRDSAVYFCASGLNMNTEAFFGQGTRLTVV.

The chain employs TRBV4-3 and TRBJ1-2, with a weak D call TRBD1 (6 bases). The V gene's germline CDR1 is LGHNA and CDR2 YSLEER. V dropped 5 bases and J dropped 4 bases, with 17 bases sitting between them. The CDR3 spans 15 residues. CDR3 region: CASSAMQGQVYGYTF. CDR3 in DNA: TGCGCCAGCAGCGCAATGCAGGGGCAAGTCTATGGCTACACCTTC.

This chain uses TRBV7-2 with TRBJ1-1; no clear D. Per germline, CDR1 SGHTA and CDR2 FQGNSA. This CDR3 has 12 residues. V shed 7 bases and J shed 6 bases, with 12 bases lying between them. In DNA, the CDR3 is TGTGCCAGCAAGTCCTCCGGCTCTGAAGCTTTCTTT. Its protein product is CASKSSGSEAFF.

The V and J genes are TRBV27 and TRBJ2-1, with 9 bases fitting TRBD1. V was pared by 4 bases and J by 7 bases, with 11 bases of the junction left unmatched. Germline V gene lookup returns CDR1 MNHEY and CDR2 SMNVEV (reference sequence). The CDR3 runs to 16 residues. CDR3 in amino acids: CASSSPTPGQGNEQFF. The CDR3 DNA follows: TGTGCCAGCAGTTCCCCAACCCCGGGACAGGGAAATGAGCAGTTCTTC.

The chain couples TRBV4-3 to TRBJ2-2; no firm D call. This CDR3 is 15 amino acids long. V gave up 0 bases and J gave up 6 bases, with 11 bases separating them. Germline CDR1 and CDR2: LGHNA and YSLEER. The chain's CDR3 is CASSQDQVYPGELFF. The CDR3 nucleotides are TGCGCCAGCAGCCAAGATCAGGTGTATCCCGGGGAGCTGTTTTTT.

V is TRBV6-1 and J is TRBJ2-3; D is unclear. CDR1 and CDR2 from the germline V gene are MNHNS and SASEGT. The CDR3 has 14 amino acids. V lost 2 bases and J 4 bases, leaving 10 bases between the germline ends. The CDR3 sequence is CASSEIFGADTQYF. The CDR3 coding sequence is TGTGCCAGCAGTGAAATTTTTGGGGCAGATACGCAGTATTTT.

The V call is TRBV4-1, the J call TRBJ2-7; D may match TRBD1 or TRBD2 (5 bases each). This CDR3 comprises 14 residues. Germline V lookup: CDR1 MGHRA, CDR2 YSYEKL. V dropped 4 bases and J dropped 3 bases, with 13 bases sitting between them. CDR3 protein: CASSPPGPLYEQYF. Written as DNA, the CDR3 is TGCGCCAGCAGCCCCCCGGGACCTCTCTACGAGCAGTACTTC.

Details on this clonotype: A much larger clone lies a single base off, so this may be a read error. The chain is built from TRBV5-6 and TRBJ2-1; no clear D. CDR1 SGHDT and CDR2 YYEEEE come from the germline V gene. V was clipped by 3 bases and J by 5 bases, with 3 bases between them. The CDR3 is 11 amino acids. The CDR3 DNA is TGTGCCAGCAGCTACAACAATGAGCAGTTCTTC. Protein sequence: CASSYNNEQFF. The variable domain in full, completed from reference TRBV5-6 and TRBJ2-1, reads DAGVTQSPTHLIKTRGQQVTLRCSPKSGHDTVSWYQQALGQGPQFIFQYYEEEERQRGNFPDRFSGHQFPNYSSELNVNALLLGDSALYLCASSYNNEQFFGPGTRLTVL.

The V gene is TRBV6-2 or TRBV6-3, the J gene TRBJ2-7; D gene unclear. CDR1 and CDR2 (germline): MNHEY, SVGEGT. The CDR3 contains 13 residues. V shed 2 bases and J shed 6 bases, with 11 bases lying between them. CDR3 protein: CASSYGPRCEQYV. CDR3 DNA: TGTGCCAGCAGTTACGGGCCTAGGTGCGAGCAGTACGTC.

This clonotype was picked up a small number of times. CDR3 loop: CSVVPRGCPYEQYV. The CDR3 nucleotides are TGCAGCGTTGTCCCCAGGGGATGCCCCTACGAGCAGTACGTC. The chain combines TRBV29-1 with TRBJ2-7; D is possibly TRBD1 (6 bases). Deletions cut 4 bases from V and 2 bases from J, with 15 bases between. Germline V gives CDR1 SQVTM, CDR2 ANQGSEA. This CDR3 is 14 amino acids long.

Of note for this clonotype: One end of the junction varies from germline; a read error may be responsible. The chain uses TRBV15 and TRBJ1-4; possibly TRBD1 for D (5 bases). This CDR3 contains 15 residues. From germline, CDR1 is LNHNV and CDR2 YYDKDF (reference sequence). The CDR3 is CATSRAGGFNEKLFF. The CDR3 bases are TGTGCCACCAGTAGAGCGGGGGGGTTTAATGAAAAACTGTTTTTT.

The chain carries TRBV28 and TRBJ2-7; a weak D match, TRBD1 (6 bases). The V and J ends lost 5 bases and 2 bases respectively, with 13 bases between them. This CDR3 spans 14 amino acids. Looked up from germline, CDR1 is MDHEN and CDR2 is SYDVKM. CDR3 region: CASSPRGRAYEQYF. CDR3 nucleotides: TGTGCCAGCAGTCCCAGGGGCCGTGCCTACGAGCAGTACTTC.

This clonotype came up a few times. The V and J genes are TRBV7-2 and TRBJ1-1; possible D gene TRBD1, 6 bases. CDR1 is SGHTA, CDR2 FQGNSA, per germline. The V and J ends lost 2 bases and 3 bases respectively, with 10 bases between them. The CDR3 length is 14 residues. CDR3 DNA sequence: TGTGCCAGCAGCTTATACAGGGCGGACACTGAAGCTTTCTTT. Translation: CASSLYRADTEAFF.

The CDR3, as DNA: TGTGCCAGCGGTGTTCAGGGGGCGCTTAATGAGCAGTTCTTC. As protein: CASGVQGALNEQFF. The chain joins TRBV28 to TRBJ2-1; 8 positions agree with TRBD1. After removal of 8 bases from V and 7 bases from J, the junction contained 10 bases not matched to a gene. The CDR3 has 14 amino acids. CDR1 and CDR2 (germline): MDHEN, SYDVKM.

This clonotype was counted only a few times. The gene calls are TRBV12-3 or TRBV12-4 and TRBJ1-2; D uncertain. V was pared by 1 base and J by 0 bases, with 6 bases between. The CDR3 extends over 14 amino acids. The CDR3 DNA is TGTGCCAGCAGTTTAGGGCAACCTAACTATGGCTACACCTTC. This gives the protein CASSLGQPNYGYTF.

The rearrangement joins TRBV6-5 to TRBJ1-2; D not certain. This CDR3 has 15 residues. V dropped 0 bases and J dropped 3 bases, with 11 bases sitting between them. The germline V gene has CDR1 MNHEY and CDR2 SVGAGI. The CDR3 nucleotides are TGTGCCAGCAGTTACTCGAGTGTGGGGTACTATGGCTACACCTTC. Translating gives CASSYSSVGYYGYTF.